A selection of T cell receptor beta chains follows, all from one sample in a study of CD8+ T cells in alopecia areata. The assay was immunoSEQ multiplex PCR, and TCRdb's table has in-frame clones only and misses some. The table includes about 120,000 clones, about 50% detected once. The sequencing sample was made of NKG2D-low CD8+ T cells sorted from blood. These receptors came from a human donor with alopecia areata. The CDR3 runs from the conserved cysteine through the conserved F or W. The D gene is left open where the match is weak. Some rows mark clone size as missing; the rest say once, few, many or name a class of expanded clone.

>TRBJ1-1|TRBV29-1|few|.
TGCAGTGCAGGGGCCGGGACTGAAGCTTTCTTT
CSAGAGTEAFF
>TRBJ2-7|TRBV30|.|.
TGTGCCTGGGACCCCGGGCTCAGCACCTACGAGCAGTACTTC
CAWDPGLSTYEQYF
>TRBJ2-7|TRBV20-1|.|.
TGCAGTGCTGTGATCTCGCTGGAGCAGTACTTC
CSAVISLEQYF
>TRBJ2-3|TRBV20-1|.|.
TGCAGTGCCTCCACAGATACGCAGTATTTT
CSASTDTQYF
>TRBJ2-4|TRBV29-1|.|.
TGCAGCGTTGTTGTCGGGGATTGGAGCAAAAACATTCAGTACTTC
CSVVVGDWSKNIQYF
>TRBJ1-2|TRBV29-1|few|TRBD1
TGCAGCGTTGAATCCCGGGACAGGGGTAGTGGTGGCTACACCTTC
CSVESRDRGSGGYTF
>TRBJ2-5|TRBV14|few|.
TGTGCCAGCAGAAAGAGGGTTCGGGAGACCCAGTACTTC
CASRKRVRETQYF
>TRBJ2-7|TRBV28|few|.
TGTGCCAGCAAGATAGACAGGCGGTTCGACGAGCAGTACTTC
CASKIDRRFDEQYF
>TRBJ2-2|TRBV29-1|.|TRBD1
TGCAGCGTTCTCGGACAGGGACGGCCCGGGGAGCTGTTTTTT
CSVLGQGRPGELFF
>TRBJ2-1|TRBV29-1|few|TRBD2
TGCAGCGTTCTACAGCGGGAGGGCAATGAGCAGTTCTTC
CSVLQREGNEQFF
>TRBJ2-1|TRBV4-1|.|.
TGCGCCAGCAGCCAAGTGGAAACCACCTCCTACAATGAGCAGTTCTTC
CASSQVETTSYNEQFF
>TRBJ2-1|TRBV30|many|TRBD1
TGTGCCTGGGCCGTGGGACAGGACTACAATGAGCAGTTCTTC
CAWAVGQDYNEQFF
>TRBJ1-5|TRBV27|.|.
TGTGCCAGCAGGGACGGTAGCAATCAGCCCCAGCATTTT
CASRDGSNQPQHF
>TRBJ2-1|TRBV9|once|.
TGTGCCAGCAGCGTAGTAAACAATGAGCAGTTCTTC
CASSVVNNEQFF
>TRBJ2-3|TRBV29-1|few|.
TGCAGCGTTGAGTATTCAGATACGCAGTATTTT
CSVEYSDTQYF
>TRBJ2-1|TRBV28|few|.
TGTGCCAGCAGACGGGGATTGAGGTTCGATGAGCAGTTCTTC
CASRRGLRFDEQFF